A single sample gave rise to the 9 T cell receptor beta chains below, sequenced in a study of T cells in Graves' hyperthyroidism and ophthalmopathy. Amplification of TCR beta CDR3 regions used RNA as the template. First-round RT-PCR of the TCR CDR3 relied on the HTBI primer set. Via MiXCR, TCRdb re-called the multiplex PCR reads, giving one row per CDR3 protein. The sample yields about 700,000 distinct CDR3 sequences, 13% to 15% seen once. Material: blood. These receptors all come from a woman in her late teens or twenties with Graves' hyperthyroidism.

This clonotype was observed at least ten times. This chain links TRBV7-9 with TRBJ2-1, with 9 positions matching TRBD2. The CDR3 sequence is 18 residues long. Trimming at V came to 8 bases and at J to 0 bases, leaving 14 bases not matched to a gene. CDR1 SEHNR and CDR2 FQNEAQ come from the germline V gene (reference sequence). The CDR3 DNA sequence: TGTGCCAGCTCAATTCTAACAGCGGGGGGAGGCTCCTACAATGAGCAGTTCTTC. It translates to CASSILTAGGGSYNEQFF.

Only a few counts were recorded for this clonotype. The V gene is TRBV20-1, the J gene TRBJ2-1; TRBD2 aligns across 13 bases. The CDR3 extends over 14 amino acids. V trimming: 5 bases; J trimming: 8 bases; junction bases outside the gene matches: 6. Germline lookup yields CDR1 DFQATT and CDR2 SNEGSKA (reference sequence). The CDR3 region has the DNA TGCAGTGCTTGGACTAGCGGGAGTTTAGATGAGCAGTTCTTC. Translation: CSAWTSGSLDEQFF.

This chain connects TRBV20-1 to TRBJ2-5; 11 bases line up with TRBD2. Trimming at V came to 0 bases and at J to 0 bases, leaving 9 bases not matched to a gene. The germline V gene encodes CDR1 DFQATT and CDR2 SNEGSKA (reference sequence). The length of the CDR3 is 18 residues. The CDR3 sequence: CSARDQGGLAGYQETQYF. DNA of the CDR3: TGCAGTGCTAGAGATCAAGGAGGACTAGCGGGCTACCAAGAGACCCAGTACTTC.

This clonotype was seen a few times. The chain is built from TRBV29-1 and TRBJ1-2; D gene ambiguous. Looked up from germline, CDR1 is SQVTM and CDR2 is ANQGSEA. V was clipped by 7 bases and J by 1 base, with 10 bases between them. The CDR3 spans 12 residues. CDR3 protein: CSAPGDNYGYTF. The CDR3 nucleotides read TGCAGCGCCCCCGGGGATAACTATGGCTACACCTTC.

The rearrangement joins TRBV12-5 to TRBJ2-2, with 14 positions matching TRBD2. With V trimmed by 4 bases and J by 6 bases, 4 bases remained unmatched. Germline values: CDR1 LGHNT, CDR2 FRNRAP. The CDR3 consists of 16 residues. CDR3 residues: CASGSAGLAGAGELFF. CDR3 nucleotide sequence: TGTGCTAGTGGTTCGGCGGGACTAGCGGGAGCCGGGGAGCTGTTTTTT.

This clonotype was detected ten times or more. This rearrangement joins TRBV11-2 to TRBJ2-3; perhaps TRBD2 as D (6 bases). This CDR3 comprises 15 residues. V lost 2 bases to trimming and J lost 2 bases, with 11 bases between them. Germline CDR1 and CDR2: SGHAT and FQNNGV. The CDR3 loop is CASSLKRVVTDTQYF. The CDR3 DNA follows: TGTGCCAGCAGCTTAAAGCGGGTGGTCACAGATACGCAGTATTTT.

The CDR3 reads CASSDRRTYGYTF. Here the CDR3 DNA reads TGTGCCAGCAGTGACCGGAGGACCTATGGCTACACCTTC. The J gene is TRBJ1-2, the V gene TRBV2; no reliable D call. Per the germline V gene, CDR1 is SNHLY and CDR2 is FYNNEI. The CDR3 spans 13 residues. V was trimmed by 3 bases and J by 4 bases, leaving 9 bases between them.

This clonotype showed up just a few times. The rearrangement joins TRBV13 to TRBJ2-3; 9 positions match TRBD1. The CDR3 extends over 12 amino acids. V dropped 6 bases and J dropped 12; count of bases not matched to a gene: 7. Germline V gene data show CDR1 as PRHDT and CDR2 as FYEKMQ (reference sequence). CDR3 nucleotide sequence: TGTGCCAGCAGTCCCGGGACAGGGATACAGTATTTT. This encodes CASSPGTGIQYF.

This clonotype has at least ten counts. The V call is TRBV4-1, the J call TRBJ1-5; the D is unclear. The CDR3 sequence is 15 residues long. CDR1 is MGHRA and CDR2 is YSYEKL in the germline V gene. V was cut by 4 bases and J by 2 bases, with 12 bases left in between. CDR3 nucleotide sequence: TGCGCCAGCAGCCTTTGGGCGGTGGGCAATCAGCCCCAGCATTTT. As protein: CASSLWAVGNQPQHF.